This TCR beta chain derives from a study of cytomegalovirus exposure and HLA in healthy donors. The CDR3 has 15 amino acids. Per germline, CDR1 SGHTA and CDR2 FQGNSA. V gave up 1 base and J gave up 6 bases, with 10 bases separating them. This clone was counted between two and nine times. Its antigen is currently unknown. Study observations and caveats: What TCR beta sequences reportedly achieved was accurate prediction of HLA-A and HLA-B alleles in most subjects.

This PCR relied on a set of 60 Vbeta primers and 13 Jbeta primers. Produced via immunoSEQ multiplex PCR; TCRdb's table is partial and in-frame only. The data hold 150,000 to 200,000 clones, with 77% observed a single time. The chain links TRBV7-2 to TRBJ1-6; D may be TRBD1 (5 bases). The specimen was PBMCs. This TCR was sampled from a woman aged 40-49 years in good health and CMV-seropositive. CDR3 loop: CASSLEGIGNSPLHF. The CDR3 coding sequence is TGTGCCAGCAGCTTAGAGGGGATTGGTAATTCACCCCTCCACTTT.